The rows below give T cell receptor beta chains drawn from one sample of a study of blood T cells in healthy people across ages. Via MiXCR, TCRdb re-called the 5' RACE reads, giving one row per CDR3 protein. The sample holds roughly 2 million distinct CDR3 sequences, about 50% seen once. Specimen: blood. The source is a woman in her forties in good health. Each CDR3 is given with its conserved first and last residue. D genes are given only for firm matches. Some rows have no size entry. The others give once, few or many, or a class for an expanded clone.

J: TRBJ2-5; D: TRBD2; size: -; length: 13; V: TRBV5-6; DNA: TGTACCAGCAGCTACGCCCGGGGAGGGCGGAGGTACTTC; CDR3: CTSSYARGGRRYF
J: TRBJ1-2; D: -; size: -; length: 14; V: TRBV29-1; DNA: TGCAGCGTTGGCAGGGAGCTCGGGGTTCTTGGCTACACCTTC; CDR3: CSVGRELGVLGYTF
J: TRBJ2-5; D: TRBD1; size: -; length: 17; V: TRBV7-9; DNA: TGTGCCAGCAGCTTATATGGACAGGGTTCCAACCAAGAGACCCAGTACTTC; CDR3: CASSLYGQGSNQETQYF
J: TRBJ1-1; D: -; size: -; length: 14; V: TRBV6-1; DNA: TGTGCCGGCAGTGAAGGGGGACAGAACACTGAAGCTTTCTTT; CDR3: CAGSEGGQNTEAFF
J: TRBJ2-3; D: -; size: -; length: 15; V: TRBV24-1; DNA: TGTGCCACCAGTGATACCAGGGTAAGCACAGATACGCAGTATTTT; CDR3: CATSDTRVSTDTQYF
J: TRBJ2-7; D: TRBD1; size: few; length: 15; V: TRBV7-9; DNA: TGTGCCAGCAGCATCCGGGACAGGGGGGTCTACGAGCAGTACTTC; CDR3: CASSIRDRGVYEQYF
J: TRBJ1-2; D: TRBD1; size: -; length: 14; V: TRBV6-6; DNA: TGTGCCAGCAGTCGGGACAGGGCTGAGGATGGCTACACCTTC; CDR3: CASSRDRAEDGYTF
J: TRBJ1-1; D: -; size: once; length: 13; V: TRBV5-1; DNA: TGCGCCAGCAGCGTAGAAACGAACACTGAAGCTTTCTTT; CDR3: CASSVETNTEAFF
J: TRBJ2-3; D: TRBD2; size: -; length: 15; V: TRBV11-1; DNA: TGTGCCAGCAGCCCCCGTATAGCGGGAGCAGATACGCAGTATTTT; CDR3: CASSPRIAGADTQYF
J: TRBJ1-5; D: -; size: -; length: 15; V: TRBV28; DNA: TGTGCCAGCAGTTTATCAGGGGAGAGCAATCAGCCCCAGCATTTT; CDR3: CASSLSGESNQPQHF
J: TRBJ2-7; D: -; size: -; length: 15; V: TRBV20-1; DNA: TGCAGTGCTCCGAGACTAGTTGGGCGACCTGGAGAGCAGTACTTC; CDR3: CSAPRLVGRPGEQYF
J: TRBJ2-7; D: -; size: -; length: 12; V: TRBV14; DNA: TGTGCCAGCAGCCGCGCCCCCTACGAGCAGTACTTC; CDR3: CASSRAPYEQYF
J: TRBJ2-5; D: TRBD2; size: few; length: 19; V: TRBV9; DNA: TGTGCCAGCAGCGTACGGAGCCCCTTGAGCGGGGGGGCCGGTCAGACCCAGTACTTC; CDR3: CASSVRSPLSGGAGQTQYF
J: TRBJ1-6; D: -; size: few; length: 19; V: TRBV12-3/TRBV12-4; DNA: TGTGCCAGCAGTCCCCACGGACAGTCGAGACACTCCTATAATTCACCCCTCCACTTT; CDR3: CASSPHGQSRHSYNSPLHF
J: TRBJ2-1; D: -; size: -; length: 12; V: TRBV24-1; DNA: TGTGCCACCAAAAATGTGCACAATGAGCAGTTCTTC; CDR3: CATKNVHNEQFF
J: TRBJ2-3; D: TRBD2; size: -; length: 16; V: TRBV27; DNA: TGTGCCACCCACCCCACTACTAGCGGGGTATTAGATACGCAGTATTTT; CDR3: CATHPTTSGVLDTQYF
J: TRBJ2-3; D: -; size: -; length: 13; V: TRBV7-2; DNA: TGTGCCAGCAGCTACCGGACAGCAGATACGCAGTATTTT; CDR3: CASSYRTADTQYF
J: TRBJ2-3; D: TRBD2; size: many; length: 15; V: TRBV7-2; DNA: TGTGCCAGTAGCGAGCGGGGGGGTCGCACAGATACGCAGTATTTT; CDR3: CASSERGGRTDTQYF
J: TRBJ2-1; D: -; size: -; length: 17; V: TRBV9; DNA: TGTGCCAGCAGCGTAGAGGTTAGCGGCCCATCCTACAATGAGCAGTTCTTC; CDR3: CASSVEVSGPSYNEQFF
J: TRBJ1-5; D: -; size: -; length: 15; V: TRBV10-3; DNA: TGTGCCACTGCAGAAGGAGGACGGACCGATAAGCCCCAGCATTTT; CDR3: CATAEGGRTDKPQHF
J: TRBJ2-7; D: TRBD1; size: few; length: 15; V: TRBV4-1; DNA: TGCGCCAGCAGCAAAACCGGGACAGGCTCCTACGAGCAGTACTTC; CDR3: CASSKTGTGSYEQYF
J: TRBJ2-1; D: TRBD1; size: -; length: 14; V: TRBV20-1; DNA: TGCAGTGCTAGAGGGACAGGGCCCTACAATGAGCAGTTCTTC; CDR3: CSARGTGPYNEQFF
J: TRBJ1-2; D: -; size: many; length: 16; V: TRBV15; DNA: TGTGCCACCAGCAGAGATATGACAGCAGATAACTATGGCTACACCTTC; CDR3: CATSRDMTADNYGYTF
J: TRBJ2-1; D: TRBD1; size: -; length: 16; V: TRBV12-5; DNA: TGTGCTAGTGGTTTGGTCCTCGGACAGGCCTACAATGAGCAGTTCTTC; CDR3: CASGLVLGQAYNEQFF
J: TRBJ2-3; D: TRBD2; size: -; length: 16; V: TRBV7-2; DNA: TGTGCCAGCAGCTTTATCGGGGGGGCCGGCCCAGATACGCAGTATTTT; CDR3: CASSFIGGAGPDTQYF
J: TRBJ2-7; D: TRBD2; size: -; length: 14; V: TRBV7-2; DNA: TGTGCCAGCAGCCTAGCGGGGGTACGGAGCGAGCAGTACTTC; CDR3: CASSLAGVRSEQYF
J: TRBJ2-1; D: -; size: -; length: 16; V: TRBV6-2/TRBV6-3; DNA: TGTGCCAGCAGTTATCCCGCGGGCGGATTAGAGAATGAGCAGTTCTTC; CDR3: CASSYPAGGLENEQFF
J: TRBJ1-5; D: -; size: -; length: 14; V: TRBV12-3/TRBV12-4; DNA: TGTGCCAGCAGTTTTCAGGGGATTTGGCAGCCCCAGCATTTT; CDR3: CASSFQGIWQPQHF
J: TRBJ2-4; D: -; size: -; length: 16; V: TRBV10-3; DNA: TGTGCCATCAGTGAGTCGACCCGGGACAATAAAAACATTCAGTACTTC; CDR3: CAISESTRDNKNIQYF
J: TRBJ2-1; D: -; size: -; length: 15; V: TRBV15; DNA: TGTGCCACCAGCAGAGATCCCCTCTTAACCAATGAGCAGTTCTTC; CDR3: CATSRDPLLTNEQFF
J: TRBJ2-1; D: TRBD2; size: -; length: 16; V: TRBV7-9; DNA: TGTGCCAGCAGCTTCTATCTAGCGGCCACCTACAATGAGCAGTTCTTC; CDR3: CASSFYLAATYNEQFF
J: TRBJ2-3; D: -; size: -; length: 14; V: TRBV6-5; DNA: TGTGCCAGCAAAATACAGGGTTCCCCAGATACGCAGTATTTT; CDR3: CASKIQGSPDTQYF
J: TRBJ2-1; D: TRBD1; size: few; length: 15; V: TRBV28; DNA: TGTGCCAGCAGTTTATCGACAGGGCAGTACAATGAGCAGTTCTTC; CDR3: CASSLSTGQYNEQFF
J: TRBJ2-1; D: -; size: -; length: 15; V: TRBV5-1; DNA: TGCGCCGGCAGTTCAGGTAGTAGCTCCTACAATGAGCAGTTCTTC; CDR3: CAGSSGSSSYNEQFF
J: TRBJ2-4; D: -; size: -; length: 15; V: TRBV4-2; DNA: TGTGCCAGCAGCCAAGATAACCAGGTCTGGGCGGAGCAGTACTTC; CDR3: CASSQDNQVWAEQYF
J: TRBJ2-5; D: TRBD2; size: -; length: 18; V: TRBV13; DNA: TGTGCCAGCAGCGCGGGACTAGCGGGGCCCCTCAGGCAAGAGACCCAGTACTTC; CDR3: CASSAGLAGPLRQETQYF
J: TRBJ1-6; D: TRBD1; size: -; length: 13; V: TRBV7-2; DNA: TGTGCCAGCAGCTGCTCGGGACAGGGGCCCCTCCACTTT; CDR3: CASSCSGQGPLHF
J: TRBJ2-4; D: -; size: -; length: 13; V: TRBV20-1; DNA: TGCAGTGGTAGACCCGTAGCCAAAAACATTCAGTACTTC; CDR3: CSGRPVAKNIQYF
J: TRBJ2-1; D: TRBD1; size: few; length: 13; V: TRBV20-1; DNA: TGCAGTGCTAGCCAGGGGGCTAATTCTGAGCAGTTCTTC; CDR3: CSASQGANSEQFF
J: TRBJ2-5; D: TRBD2; size: few; length: 18; V: TRBV6-1; DNA: TGTGCCAGCATCCCGAGGAAGGTAGCGGGGGGGCCGTCAGAGACCCAGTACTTC; CDR3: CASIPRKVAGGPSETQYF
J: TRBJ2-1; D: TRBD2; size: -; length: 19; V: TRBV20-1; DNA: TGCAGTGCTAGCCCCCCATCATCGACTAGCGGCAGCTCCTACAATGAGCAGTTCTTC; CDR3: CSASPPSSTSGSSYNEQFF
J: TRBJ2-7; D: TRBD2; size: -; length: 14; V: TRBV20-1; DNA: TGCAGTGCATCTAGCGGGGGCAGACTGGATGAGCAGTACTTC; CDR3: CSASSGGRLDEQYF